What follows are 20 T cell receptor beta chains derived from one specimen sequenced in a study of blood T cell repertoires in COVID-19. Method: immunoSEQ multiplex PCR; TCRdb's copy keeps in-frame clones and lacks some. The sample records fewer than 350,000 clones, roughly 90% being singletons. The specimen was PBMCs or T cells enriched from blood (not recorded which). These receptors were taken from a woman younger than 45 who had been exposed to COVID-19.

The V and J genes are TRBV10-1 and TRBJ2-7, with 10 bases matching TRBD1. CDR1 WNHNN and CDR2 SYGVQD come from the germline V gene (reference sequence). This CDR3 contains 14 residues. After removal of 5 bases from V and 5 bases from J, the junction contained 6 bases not matched to a gene. Here the CDR3 reads CASSPDRGNHEQYF. The CDR3 coding sequence is TGCGCCAGCAGTCCGGACAGGGGGAACCACGAGCAGTACTTC.

V and J are TRBV6-4 and TRBJ1-2, with D unclear. The CDR3 is made up of 12 amino acids. The V end lost 6 bases, the J end lost 3 bases, and 8 bases lay between the germline ends. Germline CDR1 and CDR2: MRHNA and SNTAGT. The CDR3, as DNA: TGTGCCAGCAGCAACACGCACTATGGCTACACCTTC. Translating gives CASSNTHYGYTF.

The chain joins TRBV29-1 to TRBJ1-1, with 9 bases matching TRBD1. The V segment lost 8 bases and the J segment 3 bases; nucleotides outside the gene matches: 7. CDR1 and CDR2 from the germline V gene are SQVTM and ANQGSEA. There are 13 residues in the CDR3. CDR3: CSTRDREDTEAFF. CDR3 coding DNA: TGCAGCACGCGGGACAGGGAGGACACTGAAGCTTTCTTT.

There are a few counts of this clone. The V and J genes are TRBV6-6 and TRBJ2-7; 10 nucleotides align to TRBD2. Germline CDR1 MNHNY, CDR2 SVGAGI (reference sequence). This CDR3 spans 18 amino acids. V gave up 5 bases and J gave up 2 bases; unmatched junction bases: 15. The CDR3 region is CASSRSLAGAGLTYEQYF. The CDR3 bases are TGTGCCAGCAGTCGTTCCCTAGCGGGAGCAGGTTTAACCTACGAGCAGTACTTC.

This clone showed up just a few times. The chain links TRBV4-2 to TRBJ1-2; 8 bases match TRBD1. With V trimmed by 0 bases and J by 7 bases, 1 base remained unmatched. This CDR3 is built from 13 residues. Per the germline V gene, CDR1 is LGHNA and CDR2 is YNFKEQ. Written as DNA, the CDR3 is TGTGCCAGCAGCCAAGAACAGGGGGTTGGCTACACCTTC. Its translation is CASSQEQGVGYTF.

This clone was observed once. V gene TRBV2 combines with J gene TRBJ2-7, with 9 positions matching TRBD2. Looked up from germline, CDR1 is SNHLY and CDR2 is FYNNEI. The CDR3 is 15 amino acids. The ends lost 4 bases at V and 7 bases at J; junction bases unmatched: 11. The chain's CDR3 is CASSGGAGGPPEQYF. The CDR3 DNA reads as TGTGCCAGCAGTGGTGGGGCGGGAGGGCCGCCAGAGCAGTACTTC.

The J gene is TRBJ2-7, the V gene TRBV9; possibly TRBD2 for D (6 bases). This CDR3 region has 15 residues. V was shortened by 3 bases and J by 0 bases, with 13 bases between the two germline ends. Germline CDR1 SGDLS, CDR2 YYNGEE. CDR3 sequence: CASSAGLKSSYEQYF. The CDR3 DNA is TGTGCCAGCAGCGCGGGACTCAAAAGCTCCTACGAGCAGTACTTC.

The gene calls are TRBV7-2 and TRBJ2-2; D is unclear. The V gene's germline CDR1 is SGHTA and CDR2 FQGNSA. The CDR3 totals 17 residues. The V and J ends lost 2 bases and 0 bases respectively, with 13 bases between them. The CDR3 nucleotides are TGTGCCAGCAGCTTATTCGGAAACAGAGCGAACACCGGGGAGCTGTTTTTT. Translation gives CASSLFGNRANTGELFF. Together with reference TRBV7-2 and TRBJ2-2, the CDR3 gives the full variable domain: GAGVSQSPSNKVTEKGKDVELRCDPISGHTALYWYRQSLGQGLEFLIYFQGNSAPDKSGLPSDRFSAERTGGSVSTLTIQRTQQEDSAVYLCASSLFGNRANTGELFFGEGSRLTVL.

The rearrangement links TRBV7-8 to TRBJ1-1, with 8 nucleotides matching TRBD1. The germline V gene has CDR1 SGHVS and CDR2 FQNEAQ. The CDR3 is 19 residues long. Losses at the gene ends were 0 bases for V and 1 base for J; bases not matched to a gene: 13. The CDR3 sequence is CASSLAGFVSGGRNTEAFF. Here the CDR3 DNA reads TGTGCCAGCAGCTTAGCCGGGTTTGTATCAGGGGGCAGGAACACTGAAGCTTTCTTT.

Of note for this clone: This sample also contains other DNA sequences that code for the same CDR3. The chain joins TRBV5-1 to TRBJ1-6; possibly TRBD1 for D (5 bases). Germline CDR1 reads SGHRS; CDR2 reads YFSETQ. V was pared by 0 bases and J by 10 bases, with 8 bases between. The CDR3 sequence is 13 residues long. CDR3 sequence: CASSLAGVSPLHF. DNA of the CDR3: TGCGCCAGCAGCTTGGCGGGGGTATCACCCCTCCACTTT.

The chain employs TRBV2 and TRBJ2-3; tentatively, D is TRBD2 (5 bases). This CDR3 has 16 residues. Looked up from germline, CDR1 is SNHLY and CDR2 is FYNNEI. V was shortened by 6 bases and J by 4 bases, with 20 bases between the two germline ends. CDR3 coding DNA: TGTGCCAGCAGAGCACTAGGACTGTCTTCTTCAGATACGCAGTATTTT. Translated: CASRALGLSSSDTQYF. The whole variable domain, filled in from reference TRBV2 and TRBJ2-3, reads EPEVTQTPSHQVTQMGQEVILRCVPISNHLYFYWYRQILGQKVEFLVSFYNNEISEKSEIFDDQFSVERPDGSNFTLKIRSTKLEDSAMYFCASRALGLSSSDTQYFGPGTRLTVL.

This chain uses TRBV28 with TRBJ1-1; D possibly corresponds to TRBD1 (5 bases). The V gene lost 5 bases and the J gene lost 4 bases, with 14 bases spanning the gap. The CDR3 length is 14 residues. Germline CDR1 is MDHEN and CDR2 is SYDVKM. For the CDR3, the DNA is TGTGCCAGCAGTCCCGCTCGGGGGGTCACTGAAGCTTTCTTT. Protein: CASSPARGVTEAFF.

The rearrangement uses TRBV7-9 and TRBJ1-6; TRBD1 aligns across 7 bases. V was clipped by 3 bases and J by 6 bases; unmatched bases: 2. This CDR3 contains 14 residues. Germline loops: CDR1 SEHNR, CDR2 FQNEAQ (reference sequence). The CDR3 sequence: CASSLGQSNSPLHF. In nucleotides, the CDR3 is TGTGCCAGCAGCTTGGGACAGTCTAATTCACCCCTCCACTTT. The complete variable domain, with remaining parts taken from reference TRBV7-9 and TRBJ1-6, reads DTGVSQNPRHKITKRGQNVTFRCDPISEHNRLYWYRQTLGQGPEFLTYFQNEAQLEKSRLLSDRFSAERPKGSFSTLEIQRTEQGDSAMYLCASSLGQSNSPLHFGNGTRLTVT.

The chain carries TRBV21-1 and TRBJ2-3; the D segment call TRBD2 is taken from the table without a DNA check. TRBV21-1 is a pseudogene. This CDR3 has 18 amino acids. CDR3 sequence: CASSKGPSKRGGADTQYF. The CDR3 DNA follows: TGTGCCAGCAGCAAAGGGCCTAGTAAGCGGGGGGGTGCAGATACGCAGTATTTT.

The rearrangement joins TRBV28 to TRBJ2-7; D may be TRBD2 (5 bases). CDR3 size: 13 residues. The germline gives CDR1 MDHEN, CDR2 SYDVKM. V was cut by 5 bases and J by 7 bases, with 15 bases left in between. The CDR3 loop reads CASSAIGRGEQYF. DNA for the CDR3: TGTGCCAGCAGTGCGATCGGCCGGGGAGAGCAGTACTTC.

V and J are TRBV7-9 and TRBJ1-5; D is unclear. Trimming took 5 bases from V and 2 from J, leaving 16 bases between them. The CDR3 contains 16 residues. In germline, CDR1 is SEHNR, CDR2 FQNEAQ (reference sequence). The CDR3 loop reads CASSRGGNNRNQPQHF. The CDR3, as DNA: TGTGCCAGCAGCCGGGGTGGGAACAACCGCAATCAGCCCCAGCATTTT.

This clone was observed a few times. V usage is TRBV5-1 and J usage is TRBJ1-1; a possible D gene is TRBD1 (6 bases). V was trimmed by 2 bases and J by 6 bases, leaving 11 bases between them. Germline values: CDR1 SGHRS, CDR2 YFSETQ. There are 13 residues in the CDR3. In DNA, the CDR3 is TGCGCCAGCAGCTTTCAGGGGCATGCTGAAGCTTTCTTT. Its translation is CASSFQGHAEAFF.

V gene TRBV4-1 combines with J gene TRBJ2-7; D is undetermined. This CDR3 has 17 residues. Germline V gene sequence: CDR1 MGHRA, CDR2 YSYEKL. Between the trimmed V and J ends, which lost 0 bases and 1 base, there was a span of 16 bases. The CDR3 sequence is CASSQDFLVAHSYEQYF. CDR3 in DNA: TGCGCCAGCAGCCAAGATTTCCTAGTGGCCCATTCCTACGAGCAGTACTTC.

The rearrangement joins TRBV7-9 to TRBJ1-5, with TRBD1 matching 7 bases. With V trimmed by 3 bases and J by 4 bases, 3 bases remained unmatched. The CDR3 is 14 amino acids. Germline lookup yields CDR1 SEHNR and CDR2 FQNEAQ (reference sequence). This CDR3 reads CASSFGTDNQPQHF. CDR3 sequence (DNA): TGTGCCAGCAGCTTCGGGACAGATAATCAGCCCCAGCATTTT.

The rearrangement links TRBV28 to TRBJ2-1; TRBD1 aligns across 10 bases. This CDR3 has 15 amino acids. The V gene end was trimmed by 1 base and the J gene end by 7 bases; junction bases not matched to a gene: 4. Germline V gene lookup returns CDR1 MDHEN and CDR2 SYDVKM. The CDR3: CASSLSGQGWNEQFF. DNA for the CDR3: TGTGCCAGCAGTTTATCGGGACAGGGGTGGAATGAGCAGTTCTTC.